One and the same sample provided the 8 T cell receptor beta chains below, sequenced in a study of cytomegalovirus exposure and HLA in healthy donors. The PCR contained 60 Vbeta and 13 Jbeta primers. The data were produced by immunoSEQ multiplex PCR, yet TCRdb's version contains in-frame clones alone and is incomplete. This table has fewer than 55,000 clones, roughly 72% appearing once. Sequenced sample: PBMCs. The source is a woman aged 45-59 years in good health and CMV-seropositive.

This clone appeared once. This rearrangement joins TRBV15 to TRBJ2-4; no firm D call. With 5 bases removed from V and 7 bases from J, the gap between germline ends came to 15 bases. The CDR3 contains 14 residues. Germline V gives CDR1 LNHNV, CDR2 YYDKDF (reference sequence). CDR3 region: CATSHLTAANIQYF. CDR3 sequence (DNA): TGTGCCACCAGCCACCTAACGGCGGCTAACATTCAGTACTTC.

This clone occurred once. The chain links TRBV5-1 to TRBJ2-1, with 7 nucleotides matching TRBD2. The germline V gene has CDR1 SGHRS and CDR2 YFSETQ. The CDR3 covers 14 residues. Trimming removed 2 bases from V and 4 bases from J; junction bases left unmatched: 3. The CDR3 DNA reads TGCGCCAGCAGCTTCAGCGGGATATACAATGAGCAGTTCTTC. It translates to CASSFSGIYNEQFF.

This sequence joins TRBV4-1 and TRBJ2-7; maybe TRBD2 (5 bases). Trimming pared 5 bases from V and 7 bases from J, leaving 18 bases between. Germline V gene sequence: CDR1 MGHRA, CDR2 YSYEKL. This CDR3 has 14 residues. In DNA form, the CDR3 reads TGCGCCAGCAGCTCGCGGTCCTTCCCGGGGGAGCAGTACTTC. It translates to CASSSRSFPGEQYF.

V gene TRBV9 combines with J gene TRBJ1-2; D gene ambiguous. This CDR3 has 13 amino acids. Deletions cut 2 bases from V and 0 bases from J, with 5 bases between. Germline V gene lookup returns CDR1 SGDLS and CDR2 YYNGEE. This chain's CDR3 is CASSVRANYGYTF. For the CDR3, the DNA is TGTGCCAGCAGCGTGCGGGCTAACTATGGCTACACCTTC.

This clone has more than one count but fewer than ten. The CDR3 DNA sequence: TGTGCCAGCAGCCAGGGGGTTTTAACTGAAGCTTTCTTT. Translating gives CASSQGVLTEAFF. The gene calls are TRBV7-3 and TRBJ1-1; 7 positions match TRBD1. J lost 5 bases, V lost 5 bases, and 5 bases had no gene match. The germline CDR1 and CDR2 sequences are SGHTA and FQGTGA. The CDR3 covers 13 residues.

The CDR3 loop is CASNPCRAQYF. The CDR3 coding sequence is TGTGCCTCCAACCCGTGCAGGGCGCAGTATTTT. The chain combines TRBV5-3 with TRBJ2-3; D perhaps matches TRBD1 (5 bases). TRBV5-3 is identified as an open reading frame with a role that is uncertain. Trimming pared 10 bases from V and 10 bases from J, leaving 16 bases between. This CDR3 region has 11 residues.

This clone occurred a few times. V and J are TRBV7-6 and TRBJ1-1; D may be TRBD1 (5 bases). The germline V gene encodes CDR1 SGHVS and CDR2 FNYEAQ. The V end lost 5 bases, the J end lost 1 base, and 17 bases lay between the germline ends. The CDR3 extends over 16 amino acids. CDR3 protein: CASSPAGWIGNTEAFF. The CDR3 DNA is TGTGCCAGCAGCCCGGCAGGGTGGATTGGGAACACTGAAGCTTTCTTT. The full variable domain, rest sourced from reference TRBV7-6 and TRBJ1-1, is GAGVSQSPRYKVTKRGQDVALRCDPISGHVSLYWYRQALGQGPEFLTYFNYEAQQDKSGLPNDRFSAERPEGSISTLTIQRTEQRDSAMYRCASSPAGWIGNTEAFFGQGTRLTVV.

Here the CDR3 reads CASSPDSTNYGYTF. The CDR3 DNA sequence: TGTGCCAGCAGCCCAGACAGTACGAACTATGGCTACACCTTC. This sequence joins TRBV7-3 and TRBJ1-2; maybe TRBD1 (5 bases). CDR3 length: 14 amino acids. The germline CDR1 and CDR2 sequences are SGHTA and FQGTGA. V was pared by 5 bases and J by 2 bases, with 12 bases between.